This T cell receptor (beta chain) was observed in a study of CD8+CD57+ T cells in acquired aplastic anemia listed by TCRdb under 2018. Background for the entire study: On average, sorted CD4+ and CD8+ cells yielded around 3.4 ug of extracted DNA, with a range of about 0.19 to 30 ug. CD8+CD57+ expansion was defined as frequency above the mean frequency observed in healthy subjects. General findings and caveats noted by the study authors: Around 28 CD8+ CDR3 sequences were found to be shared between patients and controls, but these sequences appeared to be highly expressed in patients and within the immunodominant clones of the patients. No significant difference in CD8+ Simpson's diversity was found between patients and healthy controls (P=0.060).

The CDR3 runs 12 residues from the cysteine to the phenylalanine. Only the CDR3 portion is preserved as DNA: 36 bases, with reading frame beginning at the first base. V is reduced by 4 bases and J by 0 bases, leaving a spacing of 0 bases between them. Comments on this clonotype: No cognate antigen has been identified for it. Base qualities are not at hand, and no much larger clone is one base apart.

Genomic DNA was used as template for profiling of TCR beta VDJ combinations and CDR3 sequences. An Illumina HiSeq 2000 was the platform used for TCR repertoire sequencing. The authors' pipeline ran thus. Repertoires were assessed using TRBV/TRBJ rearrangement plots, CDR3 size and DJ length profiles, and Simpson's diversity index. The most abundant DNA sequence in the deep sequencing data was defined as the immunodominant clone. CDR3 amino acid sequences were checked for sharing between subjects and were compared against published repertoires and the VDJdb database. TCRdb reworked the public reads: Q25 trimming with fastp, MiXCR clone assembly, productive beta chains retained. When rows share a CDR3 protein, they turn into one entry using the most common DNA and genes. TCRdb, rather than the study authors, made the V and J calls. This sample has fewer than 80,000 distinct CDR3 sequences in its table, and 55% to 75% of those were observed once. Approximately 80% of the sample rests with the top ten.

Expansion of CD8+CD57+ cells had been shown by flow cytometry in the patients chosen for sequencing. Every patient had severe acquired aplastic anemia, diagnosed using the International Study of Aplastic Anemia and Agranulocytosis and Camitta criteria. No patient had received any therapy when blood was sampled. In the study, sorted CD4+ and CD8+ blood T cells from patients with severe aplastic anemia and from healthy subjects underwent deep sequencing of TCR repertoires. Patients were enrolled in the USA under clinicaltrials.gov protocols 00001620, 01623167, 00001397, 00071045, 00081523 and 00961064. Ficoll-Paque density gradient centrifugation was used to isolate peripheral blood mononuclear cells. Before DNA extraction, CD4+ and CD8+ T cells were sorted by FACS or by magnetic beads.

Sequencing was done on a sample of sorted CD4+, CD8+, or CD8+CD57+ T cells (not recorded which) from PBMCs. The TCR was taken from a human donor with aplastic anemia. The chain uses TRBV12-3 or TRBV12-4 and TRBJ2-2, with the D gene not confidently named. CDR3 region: CASSSNTGELFF. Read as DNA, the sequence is TGTGCCAGCAGTTCGAACACCGGGGAGCTGTTTTTT.